Shown below are 17 T cell receptor beta chains from a single sample sequenced in a study of Ad26.COV2.S vaccination and SARS-CoV-2 variants (dated by TCRdb to the early 2020s). The library was obtained by the immunoSEQ multiplex PCR assay. TCRdb carries this immuneACCESS record with in-frame sequences only. Its versions omit some clonotypes, under half of them owing to an unresolved V gene in the studies checked, with the rest unexplained. This sample comprises over 300,000 clones, about 83% of them detected only once. The top ten constitute around 7.3% of the sample. The treatment or condition label, as the study defines it: roughly 19 received Ad26.COV2.S at low or high dose, single or two shots; several received placebo; per-sample allocation not given. Repertoires of vaccine and placebo recipients were sequenced from samples collected on day 63 after the first injection. The material sequenced was peripheral blood, taken in a trial of Ad26.COV2.S vaccine versus placebo. These receptors originate from a person aged 18-65 years who received the Ad26.COV2.S COVID-19 vaccine or a placebo.

This chain joins TRBV19 and TRBJ1-5; 8 positions agree with TRBD1. V gave up 6 bases and J gave up 5 bases; unmatched junction bases: 6. CDR3 length equals 14 residues. Germline values: CDR1 LNHDA, CDR2 SQIVND (reference sequence). CDR3 nucleotides: TGTGCCAGTAGGACAGGGGTCTGGGATCAGCCCCAGCATTTT. Its translation is CASRTGVWDQPQHF.

The chain employs TRBV7-9 and TRBJ2-1; D is perhaps TRBD2 (5 bases). The CDR3 spans 13 residues. Trimming took off 5 bases at V and 3 bases at J, with 8 bases between the two ends. Germline V gene data show CDR1 as SEHNR and CDR2 as FQNEAQ (reference sequence). Here the CDR3 DNA reads TGTGCCAGCAGCAGCCGGGACTACAATGAGCAGTTCTTC. As protein: CASSSRDYNEQFF.

The CDR3 DNA reads TGTGCCAGCAGCCAGACCTTCACAACTAATGAAAAACTGTTTTTT. Translating gives CASSQTFTTNEKLFF. The chain links TRBV3-1 (or the pseudogene TRBV3-2) to TRBJ1-4; D is unclear. The CDR3 consists of 15 residues. The V gene's germline CDR1 is LGHDT and CDR2 YNNKEL (reference sequence). The ends were cut back, 3 bases at V and 0 bases at J, with 8 bases in the middle.

This clone was counted once. The gene calls are TRBV2 and TRBJ1-1; maybe TRBD1 (5 bases). The CDR3 is 11 amino acids. Deletions cut 6 bases from V and 11 bases from J, with 13 bases between. Germline CDR1 reads SNHLY; CDR2 reads FYNNEI. The CDR3 protein is CASRPDSDAFF. CDR3 sequence (DNA): TGTGCCAGCAGGCCCGACAGTGATGCTTTCTTT.

CDR3 nucleotide sequence: TGTGCCAGCAGCTTAAATGGACAGATGCAGTACTTC. As protein: CASSLNGQMQYF. The chain links TRBV11-1 to TRBJ2-4; perhaps TRBD1 as D (6 bases). Looked up from germline, CDR1 is SGHAT and CDR2 is FQDESV (reference sequence). Trimming removed 2 bases from V and 13 bases from J, with 12 bases in between. CDR3 length equals 12 residues.

This clone was found many times. The chain joins TRBV7-2 to TRBJ2-1; D ambiguous. This CDR3 contains 14 residues. Germline V gene data show CDR1 as SGHTA and CDR2 as FQGNSA. The germline V and J ends were trimmed by 1 base and 9 bases, with 13 bases remaining between them. In nucleotides, the CDR3 is TGTGCCAGCAGCTTAGACCCTGCGGTGGGTGAGCAGTTCTTC. This codes for CASSLDPAVGEQFF.

This clone was counted only a few times. CDR3 sequence reads: CASSSPGQGILLHF. The CDR3 nucleotides read TGTGCCAGCAGCTCCCCTGGACAGGGAATTCTCCTCCACTTT. The gene calls are TRBV7-9 and TRBJ1-6, with TRBD1 identical over 8 bases. Germline V gene sequence: CDR1 SEHNR, CDR2 FQNEAQ (reference sequence). V was clipped by 4 bases and J by 15 bases; unmatched bases: 11. The CDR3 covers 14 residues.

The chain couples TRBV5-1 to TRBJ2-7; tentatively, D is TRBD1 (5 bases). From germline, CDR1 is SGHRS and CDR2 YFSETQ. This CDR3 contains 14 residues. Between the trimmed V and J ends, which lost 4 bases and 9 bases, there was a span of 20 bases. The CDR3 DNA is TGCGCCAGCAGCCCCGACAGTAGCTACGACGGGCAGTACTTC. Amino acids: CASSPDSSYDGQYF.

The chain employs TRBV24-1 and TRBJ2-2; 9 nucleotides align to TRBD1. V was pared by 9 bases and J by 3 bases, with 1 base of the junction left unmatched. The CDR3 has 13 residues. Germline loops: CDR1 KGHDR, CDR2 SFDVKD. Here the CDR3 reads CATGTGYTGELFF. The CDR3 nucleotides read TGTGCCACCGGGACAGGGTACACCGGGGAGCTGTTTTTT.

In nucleotides, the CDR3 is TGTGCCAGCAGCTTCGGGCTCTTAGGGGATACGCAGTATTTT. This translates into CASSFGLLGDTQYF. V and J are TRBV7-3 and TRBJ2-3; D unresolved. CDR1 SGHTA and CDR2 FQGTGA come from the germline V gene. Between the trimmed V and J ends, which lost 3 bases and 6 bases, there was a span of 13 bases. This CDR3 has 14 amino acids.

V is TRBV4-3 and J is TRBJ2-3; D possibly corresponds to TRBD2 (6 bases). CDR1 is LGHNA, CDR2 YSLEER, per germline. The CDR3 length is 16 residues. V lost 0 bases to trimming and J lost 5 bases, with 15 bases between them. The DNA of the CDR3 is TGCGCCAGCAGCCAAGACCGGGCACTAGCAGGAGATACGCAGTATTTT. Its protein is CASSQDRALAGDTQYF.

In this sample, this clone turned up a few times. CDR3 in amino acids: CASSLVVLPYEQYF. In nucleotides, the CDR3 is TGCGCCAGCAGCTTGGTCGTGCTTCCCTACGAGCAGTACTTC. V and J are TRBV5-1 and TRBJ2-7; D uncertain. V gave up 0 bases and J gave up 2 bases, with 9 bases separating them. Looked up from germline, CDR1 is SGHRS and CDR2 is YFSETQ. CDR3 length equals 14 residues.

The rearrangement links TRBV5-5 to TRBJ2-2, with D hard to call. With 7 bases removed from V and 1 base from J, the gap between germline ends came to 5 bases. This CDR3 is 12 amino acids long. Germline values: CDR1 SGHKS, CDR2 YYEKEE (reference sequence). Written as DNA, the CDR3 is TGTGCCAGCCGACAGAACACCGGGGAGCTGTTTTTT. Its translation: CASRQNTGELFF.

Concerning this clone: One end of the junction is discordant with germline, which a read error may explain. V usage is TRBV19 and J usage is TRBJ1-2, with 10 bases fitting TRBD1. CDR3 size: 13 residues. Germline assignment: CDR1 LNHDA and CDR2 SQIVND (reference sequence). The CDR3 bases are TGTGCCAGTAGTATAGTCGGGACAGGGGACCAAAACTTC. Translating gives CASSIVGTGDQNF.

This clone was seen only once. The chain combines TRBV11-2 with TRBJ2-7, with unresolved D. Germline V gene sequence: CDR1 SGHAT, CDR2 FQNNGV. V was clipped by 5 bases and J by 1 base, with 6 bases between them. The CDR3 is 12 amino acids. Written as DNA, the CDR3 is TGTGCCAGCAGCGCTAGGTCCTACGAGCAGTACTTC. Protein: CASSARSYEQYF.

The V and J genes are TRBV11-3 and TRBJ1-2; D is ambiguous. The CDR3 spans 12 residues. Trimming took off 5 bases at V and 1 base at J, with 5 bases between the two ends. Germline V gene data show CDR1 as SGHNT and CDR2 as YENEEA. The CDR3 DNA reads as TGTGCCAGCAGCGGTCTTAACTATGGCTACACCTTC. Encoded protein: CASSGLNYGYTF.

The chain couples TRBV25-1 to TRBJ1-3; unclear D gene. Germline V gene lookup returns CDR1 MGHDK and CDR2 SYGVNS. Trimming removed 8 bases from V and 7 bases from J, with 9 bases in between. CDR3 length: 11 residues. The CDR3 DNA is TGTGCCAGCCTAGGGTACAACACCATATATTTT. Its protein is CASLGYNTIYF.